What follows are 20 T cell receptor beta chains derived from one specimen sequenced in a study of T cell clones after liver transplantation. Data came from immunoSEQ multiplex PCR; TCRdb stores just in-frame clones and leaves some out. The sample records roughly 49,000 clones, over 55% being singletons. This specimen consisted of CD4+ T cells from blood, obtained less than 70 months after liver transplant. These receptors were obtained from a human patient who received a liver transplant. Some T cells may trace back to the graft donor.

This clone was counted a single time. The chain uses TRBV28 and TRBJ1-6, with a possible D match to TRBD1 (6 bases). V gave up 6 bases and J gave up 14 bases, with 11 bases separating them. Germline loops: CDR1 MDHEN, CDR2 SYDVKM. The CDR3 extends over 11 amino acids. The CDR3 sequence: CASSLRGSLHF. The CDR3 coding sequence is TGTGCCAGCAGCCTAAGGGGGTCCCTCCACTTT.

The genes are TRBV23-1 and TRBJ1-5, with 7 bases aligning to TRBD1. TRBV23-1 is an ORF; its function is uncertain. CDR3 length: 16 residues. Trimming removed 4 bases from V and 5 bases from J; junction bases left unmatched: 11. This chain's CDR3 is CASSRPGQSLDQPQHF. CDR3 DNA: TGCGCCAGCAGTCGCCCGGGACAGAGTCTCGATCAGCCCCAGCATTTT.

V and J are TRBV6-5 and TRBJ2-5, with 9 bases lining up with TRBD2. Per the germline V gene, CDR1 is MNHEY and CDR2 is SVGAGI. Trimming took 1 base from V and 6 from J; bases not matched to a gene: 6. CDR3 length equals 15 residues. The CDR3 region is CASSYWRGGLQTQYF. The CDR3 DNA reads TGTGCCAGCAGTTACTGGCGGGGGGGCCTCCAGACCCAGTACTTC.

The rearrangement joins TRBV9 to TRBJ1-2; 7 nucleotides agree with TRBD1. CDR1 and CDR2 from the germline V gene are SGDLS and YYNGEE. Unmatched junction bases numbered 6, after V lost 0 bases and J lost 4 bases. The CDR3 length is 15 residues. The CDR3, as DNA: TGTGCCAGCAGCGTAGGACAGGGCAGAACCTATGGCTACACCTTC. It specifies CASSVGQGRTYGYTF.

The J gene is TRBJ2-2, the V gene TRBV15; no reliable D call. V lost 0 bases to trimming and J lost 6 bases, with 5 bases between them. The CDR3 spans 13 residues. Germline-derived CDR1 and CDR2 are LNHNV and YYDKDF (reference sequence). The CDR3 DNA reads TGTGCCACCAGCAGAGATCGAGCCGGGGAGCTGTTTTTT. Amino acid sequence: CATSRDRAGELFF.

CDR3 nucleotides: TGTGCCAGCAGCCTTACCGACAAAACGTACAGTTCACCCCTCCACTTT. The encoded protein is CASSLTDKTYSSPLHF. The V and J genes are TRBV7-8 and TRBJ1-6; D gene unclear. The CDR3 loop spans 16 amino acids. Per germline, CDR1 SGHVS and CDR2 FQNEAQ. V was trimmed by 5 bases and J by 9 bases, leaving 20 bases between them.

The rearrangement uses TRBV15 and TRBJ1-2, with 7 bases fitting TRBD1. Germline trimming cut 0 bases from V and 4 bases from J; bases unmatched to any gene: 8. The CDR3 is 16 residues long. CDR1 is LNHNV, CDR2 YYDKDF, per germline (reference sequence). CDR3 in amino acids: CATSRDRRQGSYGYTF. The CDR3 DNA reads TGTGCCACCAGCAGAGATCGTCGACAGGGATCCTATGGCTACACCTTC.

The chain recombines TRBV9 with TRBJ1-1; maybe TRBD1 (5 bases). This CDR3 is 18 amino acids long. V lost 4 bases and J lost 0, with 22 bases in between. Germline-derived CDR1 and CDR2 are SGDLS and YYNGEE. The CDR3 DNA follows: TGTGCCAGCAGCCCTCGTACAGGAAAACAGAAGATGAACACTGAAGCTTTCTTT. Its protein is CASSPRTGKQKMNTEAFF.

This clone was observed a few times. The chain uses TRBV30 and TRBJ1-4; no clear D gene. The ends were cut back, 4 bases at V and 2 bases at J, with 11 bases in the middle. This CDR3 spans 14 amino acids. CDR1 and CDR2 from the germline V gene are GTSNPN and SVGIG (reference sequence). The DNA of the CDR3 is TGTGCCTGGAATTTCCAGACCACTAATGAAAAACTGTTTTTT. Residues: CAWNFQTTNEKLFF.

This sequence joins TRBV15 and TRBJ2-1; 12 nucleotides align to TRBD2. Germline CDR1 LNHNV, CDR2 YYDKDF (reference sequence). CDR3 length equals 15 residues. Germline trimming cut 6 bases from V and 4 bases from J; bases unmatched to any gene: 4. The CDR3 DNA is TGTGCCACCAGACTAGCGGGGGGCGGGTACAATGAGCAGTTCTTC. This sequence encodes CATRLAGGGYNEQFF.

As DNA, the CDR3 is TGTGCCAGCAGCGACCGCAACGCCGCGGCGGTGAACACTGAAGCTTTCTTT. Protein product: CASSDRNAAAVNTEAFF. The chain combines TRBV21-1 with TRBJ1-1. TRBV21-1 is labeled a pseudogene. CDR3 length equals 17 residues.

V usage is TRBV28 and J usage is TRBJ1-4; D is perhaps TRBD1 (5 bases). The germline CDR1 and CDR2 sequences are MDHEN and SYDVKM. The CDR3 covers 17 residues. Trimming shortened V by 3 bases and J by 7 bases, and 21 bases separated the two germline ends. The CDR3, as DNA: TGTGCCAGCAGTTTCGGAGTTGACGCGTTGGGGGGTGAAAAACTGTTTTTT. Its protein is CASSFGVDALGGEKLFF.

The CDR3 DNA sequence: TGCAGCGTATGTGCCTCTAGCACAGATACGCAGTATTTT. This codes for CSVCASSTDTQYF. The gene calls are TRBV29-1 and TRBJ2-3; D gene uncertain. Germline lookup yields CDR1 SQVTM and CDR2 ANQGSEA. V lost 6 bases to trimming and J lost 0 bases, with 10 bases between them. This CDR3 is built from 13 residues.

The rearrangement links TRBV5-5 to TRBJ1-5, with D perhaps matching TRBD1 (5 bases). The CDR3 is 15 residues long. Trimming cost V 4 bases and J 4 bases, with 15 bases left between them. Looked up from germline, CDR1 is SGHKS and CDR2 is YYEKEE (reference sequence). Written as DNA, the CDR3 is TGTGCCAGCAGCCCGCTGATCAGGGCGAATCAGCCCCAGCATTTT. Protein sequence: CASSPLIRANQPQHF. Together with reference TRBV5-5 and TRBJ1-5, the CDR3 gives the full variable domain: DAGVTQSPTHLIKTRGQQVTLRCSPISGHKSVSWYQQVLGQGPQFIFQYYEKEERGRGNFPDRFSARQFPNYSSELNVNALLLGDSALYLCASSPLIRANQPQHFGDGTRLSIL.

The J gene is TRBJ2-1, the V gene TRBV5-4; 8 nucleotides align to TRBD2. V lost 4 bases and J lost 5; bases outside the gene matches: 5. This CDR3 contains 14 residues. Germline CDR1 is SGHNT and CDR2 is YYREEE (reference sequence). CDR3 protein: CASSTGGHNNEQFF. CDR3 coding DNA: TGTGCCAGCAGCACGGGGGGGCACAACAATGAGCAGTTCTTC.

V gene TRBV11-2 combines with J gene TRBJ2-7; the D call may be TRBD1 or TRBD2 (5 bases each). Trimming pared 0 bases from V and 7 bases from J, leaving 13 bases between. CDR3 length: 14 residues. Germline V gene data show CDR1 as SGHAT and CDR2 as FQNNGV. The CDR3 DNA sequence: TGTGCCAGCAGCTTAGATCTCCTGGGGGTTGAGCAGTACTTC. Its protein is CASSLDLLGVEQYF.

The J gene is TRBJ2-3, the V gene TRBV25-1, with a weak D call TRBD1 (5 bases). The length of the CDR3 is 14 residues. Germline CDR1 MGHDK, CDR2 SYGVNS. V was cut by 4 bases and J by 3 bases, with 11 bases left in between. This chain's CDR3 is CASSGRVVTDTQYF. Written as DNA, the CDR3 is TGTGCCAGCAGTGGCAGGGTTGTGACAGATACGCAGTATTTT. Together with reference TRBV25-1 and TRBJ2-3, the CDR3 gives the full variable domain: EADIYQTPRYLVIGTGKKITLECSQTMGHDKMYWYQQDPGMELHLIHYSYGVNSTEKGDLSSESTVSRIRTEHFPLTLESARPSHTSQYLCASSGRVVTDTQYFGPGTRLTVL.

CDR3: CASGRRNYGYTF. In DNA, the CDR3 is TGTGCCAGCGGGCGCCGGAACTATGGCTACACCTTC. The rearrangement joins TRBV7-9 to TRBJ1-2; no reliable D call. Germline V lookup: CDR1 SEHNR, CDR2 FQNEAQ (reference sequence). The CDR3 is 12 residues long. Trimming pared 8 bases from V and 2 bases from J, leaving 9 bases between.

The chain combines TRBV5-1 with TRBJ2-1; 7 positions match TRBD1. Germline CDR1 SGHRS, CDR2 YFSETQ. After removal of 4 bases from V and 5 bases from J, the junction contained 9 bases not matched to a gene. The CDR3 has 15 amino acids. This CDR3 is CASSLQDRTDNEQFF. The CDR3 region has the DNA TGCGCCAGCAGCCTGCAGGACAGGACAGACAATGAGCAGTTCTTC.

V is TRBV6-6 and J is TRBJ1-2, with 9 nucleotides matching TRBD1. J gave up 3 bases and V 5 bases, and 7 bases lay outside the gene matches. This CDR3 has 15 residues. Looked up from germline, CDR1 is MNHNY and CDR2 is SVGAGI (reference sequence). This CDR3 is CASSPVTGGDYGYTF. In DNA form, the CDR3 reads TGTGCCAGCAGTCCCGTTACAGGGGGCGACTATGGCTACACCTTC.